The clone carrying this T cell receptor beta chain has only a few counts. The antigen remains unidentified. The data are from a study of T cells in Graves' hyperthyroidism and ophthalmopathy. Findings and caveats of the study: Ophthalmopathy onset followed model prediction by a median about 6.5 months.

What was amplified from RNA transcripts were TCR beta CDR3 regions. First-round RT-PCR of the TCR CDR3 relied on the HTBI primer set. Each CDR3 protein gets one entry after TCRdb re-called the multiplex PCR reads with MiXCR. Altogether nearly 750,000 distinct CDR3 sequences are present, approximately 40% being singletons, with the ten largest covering around 29%. The hyperthyroidism patients had all been newly diagnosed, and their disease duration was under 2 months. Their ages ranged from 18 to 65 years. Orbital computed tomography and thyroid ultrasound, together with serum TRAb and thyroxine and clinical symptoms, were used for diagnoses. The specimen sequenced was blood. The receptor was isolated from a woman aged 40 to 50 with Graves' hyperthyroidism.

The CDR3 sequence is CASTLGGQGYGYTF. In nucleotides, the CDR3 is TGTGCCAGCACCCTGGGGGGGCAGGGCTATGGCTACACCTTC. This sequence joins TRBV6-5 and TRBJ1-2, with D possibly being TRBD1 (6 bases). V shed 7 bases and J shed 4 bases, with 16 bases lying between them. The CDR3 covers 14 residues. Germline CDR1 and CDR2: MNHEY and SVGAGI.